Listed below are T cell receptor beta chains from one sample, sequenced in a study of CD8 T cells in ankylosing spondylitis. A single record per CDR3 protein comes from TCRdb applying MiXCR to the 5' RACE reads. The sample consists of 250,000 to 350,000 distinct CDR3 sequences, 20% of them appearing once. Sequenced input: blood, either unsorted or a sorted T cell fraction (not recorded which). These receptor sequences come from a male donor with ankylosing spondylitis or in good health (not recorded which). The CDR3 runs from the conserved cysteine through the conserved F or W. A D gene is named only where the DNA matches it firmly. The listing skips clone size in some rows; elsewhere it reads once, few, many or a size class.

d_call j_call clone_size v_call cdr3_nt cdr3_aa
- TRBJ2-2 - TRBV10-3 TGTGCCATCAGTGAGACCGCTACGAACACCGGGGAGCTGTTTTTT CAISETATNTGELFF
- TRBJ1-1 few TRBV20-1 TGCAGTGCTAGAGGGGGTAAGGACGACACTGAAGCTTTCTTT CSARGGKDDTEAFF
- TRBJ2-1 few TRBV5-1 TGCGCCAGCAGACGTACCTCAGGGACCTCCTACAATGAGCAGTTCTTC CASRRTSGTSYNEQFF
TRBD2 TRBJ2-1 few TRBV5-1 TGCGCCAGCAGGTTTAGCGGGAGCTGGCAGAATGAGCAGTTCTTC CASRFSGSWQNEQFF
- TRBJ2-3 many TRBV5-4 TGTGCCAGCAGCCCCTCGACCAGGGGTGCAGATACGCAGTATTTT CASSPSTRGADTQYF
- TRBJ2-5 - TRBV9 TGTGCCAGCAGCGTAGACCCCAGGGTTAGGTCGGAGACCCAGTACTTC CASSVDPRVRSETQYF
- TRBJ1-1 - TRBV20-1 TGCAGTGCCCCCCCCGGGCTCGCTGAAGCTTTCTTT CSAPPGLAEAFF
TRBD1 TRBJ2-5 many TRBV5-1 TGCGCCAGCAGCCTTACAGGGGCCGGAGAGACCCAGTACTTC CASSLTGAGETQYF
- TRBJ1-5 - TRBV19 TGTGCCAGTAGTATGGGAGCTCAACGGAATCAGCCCCAGCATTTT CASSMGAQRNQPQHF
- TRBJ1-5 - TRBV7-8 TGTGCCAGCAGCCGAAAGGGGATAGAGCAGCCCCAGCATTTT CASSRKGIEQPQHF
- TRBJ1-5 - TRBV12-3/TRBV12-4 TGTGCCAGCAGCTTGGGACGGCGGGGCCAGCCCCAGCATTTT CASSLGRRGQPQHF
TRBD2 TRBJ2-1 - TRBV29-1 TGCAGCGTTGTTCTAGCGGGGGTCAATGAGCAGTTCTTC CSVVLAGVNEQFF
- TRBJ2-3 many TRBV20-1 TGCAGTGGTACATCTAGCACAGATACGCAGTATTTT CSGTSSTDTQYF
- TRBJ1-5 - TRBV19 TGTGCCAGTAGTAGGGGCAACGGCAATCAGCCCCAGCATTTT CASSRGNGNQPQHF
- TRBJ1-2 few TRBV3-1 TGTGCCAGCAGCCCCACTAGACAGATTAACTATGGCTACACCTTC CASSPTRQINYGYTF
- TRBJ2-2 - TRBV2 TGTGCCAGCATTGCTTCAGGTTCGGGCACCGGGGAGCTGTTTTTT CASIASGSGTGELFF
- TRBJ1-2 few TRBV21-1 TGTGCCAGCGTAAAAAAAAGGGGGGCACGGATGCTCTTC CASVKKRGARMLF
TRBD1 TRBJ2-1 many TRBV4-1 TGCGCCAGCACCCTTACCCCGGGACAGGGGATAAATGAGCAGTTCTTC CASTLTPGQGINEQFF
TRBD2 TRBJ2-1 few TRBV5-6 TGTGCCAGCAGCCCTAAGGGCGGGAGCGCCTACAATGAGCAGTTCTTC CASSPKGGSAYNEQFF
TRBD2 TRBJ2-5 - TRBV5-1 TGCGCCAGCGACCTGACTAGCGGCGGCCAAGAGACCCAGTACTTC CASDLTSGGQETQYF